The entry below gives a single T cell receptor beta chain sequence along with its context. Its specificity is not known. This entry comes from a study of cytomegalovirus exposure and HLA in healthy donors. This PCR relied on a set of 60 Vbeta primers and 13 Jbeta primers. Profiling relied on immunoSEQ multiplex PCR, and the TCRdb table lists in-frame clones only, not all of them. Seen here are roughly 90,000 clones, around three quarters observed once, and the top ten hold approximately 7.9%. The junction had 6 bases not matched to a gene; V was cut back by 5 bases and J by 0 bases. The germline gives CDR1 SGHTA, CDR2 FQGNSA. This CDR3 region has 15 residues. The study, taken as a whole, reports: Reports state that TCR beta sequences accurately predicted most subjects' HLA-A and HLA-B alleles. The classifier was said to identify cytomegalovirus status with high specificity and sensitivity.

The sequencing sample was made of PBMCs. The V gene is TRBV7-2, the J gene TRBJ1-1, with 7 bases aligning to TRBD1. The TCR was taken from a man aged 25-45 years in good health and CMV-seronegative. CDR3 bases: TGTGCCAGCAGCCCACAGGGGTCTATGAACACTGAAGCTTTCTTT. This translates into CASSPQGSMNTEAFF. The variable domain in full, completed from reference TRBV7-2 and TRBJ1-1, reads GAGVSQSPSNKVTEKGKDVELRCDPISGHTALYWYRQSLGQGLEFLIYFQGNSAPDKSGLPSDRFSAERTGGSVSTLTIQRTQQEDSAVYLCASSPQGSMNTEAFFGQGTRLTVV.